This T cell receptor (beta chain) was captured by sequencing in a study of cytomegalovirus exposure and HLA in healthy donors (dated by TCRdb to about 2017). Concerning the study at large: An earlier analysis of a few hundred of the donors reported approximately 280 Gb of sequence data and 117 million unique TCR beta sequences obtained from about 180 million T cells. About 300 gigabases of sequencing data and roughly 90 million unique TCR sequences were included in an early release covering around 650 HLA-typed donors. Of the roughly 400 genotyped donors, approximately 83% fell in the genetic ancestry cluster associated with self-reported Caucasian donors. The study aimed to test whether cataloging public T cell receptors could reveal signatures of past pathogen exposure. The T cell repertoires of roughly 660 subjects were profiled by immunosequencing and related to cytomegalovirus serostatus. Along with the roughly 700-subject first cohort, a separate validation cohort of roughly 110 different subjects was used. To predict cytomegalovirus infection status, the study brought together high-throughput TCR immunosequencing, statistical association of individual TCRs with disease status, and machine learning. A later analysis re-analyzed previously published TCR beta repertoires from several hundred donors and added high-resolution HLA genotyping to study TCR occurrence patterns. Rather than using new phenotypic data, the later analysis identified candidate immune exposures from TCR beta sequences and from how often those sequences occurred across donors. In an earlier analysis of 550 to 700 of the donors, high-throughput TCR beta sequencing was used to judge whether each TCR beta V gene segment behaved as functional or pseudogenic. Donor age, sex, ethnicity and CMV serostatus were compiled alongside the repertoire data. Genome-wide SNP genotypes for about three fifths of the roughly 670 donors were used in a later genetic analysis, which treated that subset as a discovery cohort. Every repertoire in the discovery cohort had been generated on one and the same sequencing platform. HLA typing included class I and class II loci at four-digit resolution. The number of typed donors differed by locus: about 629-630 for A, B, C, DRB1 and DQB1; some 500 for DQA1; 606 for DPA1; and some 430 for DPB1. About five DR-DQ haplotypes were handled as single units for association and clustering, since linkage in the cohort was strong. On average, 235,054 unique TCR beta nucleotide sequences were sequenced per donor among 350 to 400 genotyped donors of the cohort, with roughly a sixth of those sequences being non-productive. Overall study results and their limits: Broadly in line with IMGT annotations, most TCR beta V segments showed up in productive rearrangements about 87% or about 30% of the time in an earlier analysis of approximately 640 of the donors. According to a later genetic analysis, donors in an Asian-associated ancestry cluster had fewer N-insertions in productive TCRs than the approximately 690-donor mean. Because counts were too low, roughly 18 rarely observed V segments, including chromosome 9 orphons, were left out of the earlier analysis of roughly 600 of the donors. In a later analysis, several top co-occurrence clusters were reported to appear linked to parvovirus B19, influenza, CMV and Epstein-Barr virus. In vitro tests confirmed that a few of the cytomegalovirus-associated TCR beta chains recognize cytomegalovirus antigens. According to a later analysis, most CMV-associated TCR beta chains appeared to be HLA-restricted, and the HLA associations seemed to be driven largely by CMV exposure. Some IMGT-functional V segments, including TRBV6-2 and TRBV6-3, could not be distinguished by the 87-base-pair reads and were therefore excluded. Assigning TCR associations to individual alleles was difficult when HLA alleles, especially DR and DQ, strongly co-occurred. This cohort had only TCR beta chains sequenced, and the lack of alpha or paired-chain data limited which features could be detected. A further reported finding was that TCR beta sequences accurately predicted the HLA-A and HLA-B alleles for most subjects in the first cohort. The sequencing pipeline was judged likely to have produced a cluster of highly shared sequence variants as a technical artifact. CMV serostatus was the only immune exposure information available for the cohort. The study gave a list of 150 to 200 TCR beta chains associated with cytomegalovirus. Most TCR sequences were seen in very few donors, while some public TCRs were found in many individuals. The presence/absence analyses assumed that sequencing depth was roughly uniform across donors, and that assumption may not be true. In a later analysis, more than 15,000 TCR beta sequences were associated with specific HLA alleles at a false discovery rate of 0.05. In a later analysis, HLA-associated TCR beta chains showed more clonal expansion and lower generation probabilities than non-associated chains that were equally common. The classifier was reported to diagnose cytomegalovirus status with high specificity and sensitivity in both the original and validation cohorts. V-gene and J-gene trimming of TCR beta chains was associated with a missense DCLRE1C variant in a later genetic analysis, and the association was replicated in an independent cohort. A later analysis found that TCR association rates varied across HLA loci, with DRB1 alleles showing the most associated TCRs and HLA-C alleles the fewest. Because some donors lacked HLA typing at each locus, the association tests relied only on the typed subset. Linkage disequilibrium might explain the correlated functional status among segregating V segments, but an unknown experimental factor could not be ruled out. It was suggested by the authors that the approach could potentially be generalized to other disease states and immunological phenotypes.

On this clone itself: Its specific antigen is unknown.

The library was built by means of the immunoSEQ multiplex PCR assay. For the multiplex PCR, a mixture combining 60 forward primers for TCR Vbeta segments and 13 reverse primers for TCR Jbeta segments was used. The CDR3 region of rearranged TCR beta genes was amplified from genomic DNA with a multiplex PCR assay. On the Illumina HiSeq System, the amplified TCR beta libraries were sequenced as 87-base-pair reads. The paper's processing steps were these. A later analysis tallied 70 million to 100 million unique TCR beta chains across the 640 or so repertoires, and some 10 million of those chains were shared by two or more donors. To remove PCR and sequencing errors, raw reads were error-corrected and collapsed into unique sequences using a nearest-neighbor algorithm that merged closely related sequences. To assign V, D and J gene segments, CDR3 sequences were aligned to IMGT reference sequences. For a sequence to be retained, a match of at least six nucleotides was required to both a V gene segment and a J gene segment. A rearrangement counted as productive if the CDR3 had no stop codons and remained in frame with V and J, and every other rearrangement counted as non-productive. Following IMGT convention, CDR3 was defined as the stretch from the second conserved V-encoded cysteine to the conserved J-encoded phenylalanine. Sequences without an unambiguous match to a single V gene segment were excluded from the earlier analysis of a few hundred of the donors. An earlier analysis of just under 600 of the donors called V segments functional above 56.7% productive rearrangements and segregating when the between-donor standard deviation exceeded 5%. A statistical classification framework was built for diagnosing cytomegalovirus status from the catalog of TCR beta chain sequences. A later analysis assigned V and J genes by comparing TCR nucleotide sequences with IMGT/GENE-DB human TR gene sequences. In a later analysis, CDR3 sequences and most-parsimonious VDJ recombination scenarios were assigned using the TCRdist pipeline. In a later analysis, each TCR beta chain was defined by its CDR3 amino acid sequence together with its V-gene family, and reads lacking a unique V-gene family were excluded. To address suspected cross-contamination and a sequencing artifact, a later analysis removed roughly 580 highly shared, low-generation-probability nucleotide sequences. For each public chain, a later analysis derived a clonal expansion index from normalized ranks of inferred template counts within each repertoire. Generation probabilities in a later analysis came from a VDJ recombination model fitted to out-of-frame rearrangements, and those results were checked against IGoR. In a later analysis, hypergeometric tests were used to score TCR-TCR, TCR-HLA and TCR-CMV co-occurrence, with a repertoire-size bias correction applied to TCR pairs. A later analysis estimated false discovery rates by permuting HLA or CMV assignments 20 times. A later analysis grouped co-occurring TCRs with DBSCAN, adding TCRdist sequence similarity when clustering within HLA-allele-positive subsets. Repertoires with fewer than 30,000 or more than 120,000 public chains, plus five repertoires with anomalous nucleotide sharing, were excluded from co-occurrence clustering. The source is immuneACCESS, and TCRdb retained only in-frame sequences with V and J called. Part of the clones is not carried over; for the studies checked, unresolved V genes explain less than half of this, and the remainder is unexplained. V and J calls and clone size are given by that table; D and trimming were obtained from the DNA. The sample's own table lists roughly 110,000 clones. 6.8% of the sample comes from the top ten.

The cohort comprised 710 or so healthy bone marrow donors. At the time of sampling, every cohort member was nominally healthy, though immune exposures that went unrecorded were likely present. The donor was CMV seropositive and was included in the group of some 290 seropositive cohort members. Every donor gave a peripheral blood sample, and the peripheral blood mononuclear cells from that sample were used for TCR beta sequencing. The Qiagen DNeasy Blood Extraction Kit was used to extract genomic DNA from the blood cell samples. The CDR3 sequence holds 17 residues, the cysteine and phenylalanine included. The entry retains the CDR3 DNA only, 51 bases that are in frame from base 1. Trimming takes 1 base off V and 0 bases off J; junction bases not matched to a gene: 5. CDR1 and CDR2, per the germline V gene, are KGHSH and LQKENI.

The sample comprised PBMCs. The V and J segments used are TRBV18 and TRBJ2-2; the junction holds 7 bases that match TRBD2. This TCR derives from a man aged 35 to 55 in good health and CMV-seropositive. In nucleotides, the sequence is TGTGCCAGCTCACCACGCGGCCGGGGGGCGAACACCGGGGAGCTGTTTTTT. This gives the protein CASSPRGRGANTGELFF.